The 8 T cell receptor beta chains below come from one sample, sequenced in a study of blood T cell repertoires in COVID-19. Produced via immunoSEQ multiplex PCR; TCRdb's table is partial and in-frame only. The sample shows around 170,000 clones, around 87% of them seen only once. The sequenced sample was peripheral blood. The receptors were gathered from a woman aged 30 to 39 with active or convalescent COVID-19.

This clone was picked up a small number of times. The chain joins TRBV4-1 to TRBJ2-7; 7 nucleotides line up with TRBD2. This CDR3 comprises 16 residues. The trim removed 0 bases at V and 3 bases at J, leaving 8 bases unmatched. The V gene's germline CDR1 is MGHRA and CDR2 YSYEKL. CDR3 sequence reads: CASSQDALAVDYEQYF. The CDR3 DNA sequence: TGCGCCAGCAGCCAAGATGCGCTAGCGGTGGACTACGAGCAGTACTTC.

The gene calls are TRBV7-8 and TRBJ1-2; 8 nucleotides line up with TRBD1. The CDR3 has 14 residues. The V gene end was trimmed by 3 bases and the J gene end by 8 bases; junction bases not matched to a gene: 8. CDR1 is SGHVS, CDR2 FQNEAQ, per germline. This CDR3 reads CASSLRTGRFGYTF. CDR3 DNA: TGTGCCAGCAGCTTGAGGACAGGGAGGTTCGGCTACACCTTC.

The rearrangement links TRBV28 to TRBJ2-7, with 15 bases lining up with TRBD2. Germline V gene lookup returns CDR1 MDHEN and CDR2 SYDVKM. The CDR3 is made up of 18 amino acids. V dropped 4 bases and J dropped 10; count of bases not matched to a gene: 17. The CDR3: CASSSWTSGRAMGLEQYF. As DNA, the CDR3 is TGTGCCAGCAGTTCTTGGACTAGCGGGAGGGCCATGGGACTAGAACAGTACTTC.

For the CDR3, the DNA is TGTGCCAGTAGTATATCCAGGGTCCGGAACACCGGGGAGCTGTTTTTT. Protein sequence: CASSISRVRNTGELFF. V gene TRBV19 combines with J gene TRBJ2-2, with D possibly TRBD1 on 5 matching bases. CDR1 and CDR2 (germline): LNHDA, SQIVND (reference sequence). The CDR3 length is 16 residues. Trimming removed 2 bases from V and 1 base from J, with 11 bases in between.

The chain combines TRBV7-9 with TRBJ1-1; D unresolved. Germline V gene sequence: CDR1 SEHNR, CDR2 FQNEAQ (reference sequence). Trimming pared 2 bases from V and 5 bases from J, leaving 12 bases between. The CDR3 has 14 amino acids. The CDR3 DNA follows: TGTGCCAGCAGCTTAATTCTGGGGAGTACTGAAGCTTTCTTT. Its translation: CASSLILGSTEAFF.

The chain carries TRBV13 and TRBJ1-1, with D possibly matching TRBD1 (6 bases). Germline V gene data show CDR1 as PRHDT and CDR2 as FYEKMQ (reference sequence). The CDR3 is 13 residues long. The V gene lost 5 bases and the J gene lost 1 base, with 8 bases spanning the gap. Here the CDR3 DNA reads TGTGCCAGCAGCGCGGACAGGAACACTGAAGCTTTCTTT. It codes for CASSADRNTEAFF. Together with reference TRBV13 and TRBJ1-1, the CDR3 gives the full variable domain: AAGVIQSPRHLIKEKRETATLKCYPIPRHDTVYWYQQGPGQDPQFLISFYEKMQSDKGSIPDRFSAQQFSDYHSELNMSSLELGDSALYFCASSADRNTEAFFGQGTRLTVV.

The J gene is TRBJ2-7, the V gene TRBV18; D gene uncertain. The V end lost 3 bases, the J end lost 0 bases, and 6 bases lay between the germline ends. Germline-derived CDR1 and CDR2 are KGHSH and LQKENI. This CDR3 region has 13 residues. The CDR3 sequence: CASSPDTSYEQYF. The DNA for the CDR3 is TGTGCCAGCTCACCCGACACCTCCTACGAGCAGTACTTC.

This clone was seen once. The genes are TRBV6-1 and TRBJ2-7; 10 nucleotides line up with TRBD2. V was pared by 1 base and J by 2 bases, with 2 bases of the junction left unmatched. Germline-derived CDR1 and CDR2 are MNHNS and SASEGT. The CDR3 sequence is 15 residues long. CDR3: CASSEGTSGPYEQYF. The CDR3 nucleotides read TGTGCCAGCAGTGAAGGGACTAGCGGACCCTACGAGCAGTACTTC.